The 29 T cell receptor beta chains reported below all come from one sample, sequenced in a study of T cells after yellow fever vaccination. One entry per CDR3 protein results from TCRdb running MiXCR on the 5' RACE reads. The sample includes approximately 300,000 distinct CDR3 sequences, 10% to 15% of them seen just once. The source was CD4+ T cells sorted from PBMCs, collected 45 days after the yellow fever booster vaccination. The receptor set was obtained from a young man who received the YFV17D yellow fever vaccine.

The sample holds one count of this clonotype. The gene calls are TRBV12-3 or TRBV12-4 and TRBJ2-3; D unresolved. This CDR3 is built from 11 residues. The germline V and J ends were trimmed by 7 bases and 5 bases, with 7 bases remaining between them. The CDR3 loop is CASTSGDTQYF. The CDR3 region has the DNA TGTGCCAGCACCTCCGGAGATACGCAGTATTTT.

This clonotype has more than one count but fewer than ten. V is TRBV12-3 or TRBV12-4 and J is TRBJ2-3, with D maybe TRBD2 (5 bases). The CDR3 has 15 residues. V lost 4 bases and J 0 bases, leaving 11 bases between the germline ends. The CDR3 bases are TGTGCCAGCAGTTCGGAGGTGACTAGCACAGATACGCAGTATTTT. Translating it yields CASSSEVTSTDTQYF.

This clonotype was counted between two and nine times. The rearrangement uses TRBV12-3 or TRBV12-4 and TRBJ2-3, with TRBD1 matching over 10 bases. The CDR3 is 17 residues long. Trimming removed 4 bases from V and 0 bases from J; junction bases left unmatched: 7. The CDR3, as DNA: TGTGCCAGCAGTTCCCGACAGGGGGCAGCTAGCACAGATACGCAGTATTTT. Translation: CASSSRQGAASTDTQYF.

This clonotype was seen a few times. The V and J genes are TRBV20-1 and TRBJ2-7, with TRBD1 as a possible D gene (5 bases). Germline CDR1 and CDR2: DFQATT and SNEGSKA (reference sequence). The CDR3 runs 12 residues. V was clipped by 6 bases and J by 3 bases, with 12 bases between them. In nucleotides, the CDR3 is TGCAGTGCGGCCAGGGTGAACTACGAGCAGTACTTC. The encoded protein is CSAARVNYEQYF.

This clonotype was detected only a few times. This rearrangement joins TRBV20-1 to TRBJ2-7, with D tentatively TRBD2 (6 bases). This CDR3 contains 14 residues. Trimming shortened V by 6 bases and J by 0 bases, and 15 bases separated the two germline ends. Per germline, CDR1 DFQATT and CDR2 SNEGSKA (reference sequence). CDR3 DNA: TGCAGTGCCCCCGCGGGACGGAGCTCCTACGAGCAGTACTTC. Translated, it gives CSAPAGRSSYEQYF.

V gene TRBV7-2 combines with J gene TRBJ2-3; weak D call: TRBD1 (5 bases). CDR1 is SGHTA, CDR2 FQGNSA, per germline. V was pared by 3 bases and J by 3 bases, with 7 bases between. CDR3 size: 13 residues. As DNA, the CDR3 is TGTGCCAGCAGCTTTGGGGCGACAGATACGCAGTATTTT. It translates to CASSFGATDTQYF.

The chain uses TRBV11-2 and TRBJ2-2; 9 nucleotides agree with TRBD2. V was clipped by 5 bases and J by 7 bases; unmatched bases: 17. This CDR3 is 18 amino acids long. Germline lookup yields CDR1 SGHAT and CDR2 FQNNGV. CDR3 nucleotide sequence: TGTGCCAGCAGCCCCCCCCGCGGGAGGGCCGGGTACGTCGGGGAGCTGTTTTTT. Amino acid sequence: CASSPPRGRAGYVGELFF.

The chain uses TRBV20-1 and TRBJ1-5; TRBD1 aligns across 8 bases. This CDR3 is 15 amino acids long. The V segment lost 6 bases and the J segment 3 bases; nucleotides outside the gene matches: 10. Germline V gene lookup returns CDR1 DFQATT and CDR2 SNEGSKA (reference sequence). CDR3 nucleotide sequence: TGCAGTGCCGGACAGGGACCAGGGTCCAATCAGCCCCAGCATTTT. Amino acids: CSAGQGPGSNQPQHF.

CDR3 sequence: CSARLSDNQPQHF. The CDR3 DNA follows: TGCAGTGCTAGACTTTCAGATAATCAGCCCCAGCATTTT. The chain has TRBV20-1 and TRBJ1-5; D is uncertain. CDR3 size: 13 residues. Germline assignment: CDR1 DFQATT and CDR2 SNEGSKA (reference sequence). V lost 2 bases and J 4 bases, leaving 9 bases between the germline ends.

This clonotype has only a few counts. The rearrangement links TRBV6-2 or TRBV6-3 to TRBJ2-3; 9 nucleotides agree with TRBD2. CDR1 is MNHEY, CDR2 SVGEGT, per germline. This CDR3 is 16 amino acids long. Germline trimming cut 5 bases from V and 3 bases from J; bases unmatched to any gene: 9. The CDR3 here is CASSKATSGRTDTQYF. DNA for the CDR3: TGTGCCAGCAGTAAGGCTACTAGCGGGCGGACAGATACGCAGTATTTT.

This clonotype was observed a few times. V usage is TRBV7-7 and J usage is TRBJ2-5; 9 bases fit TRBD1. There are 13 residues in the CDR3. Germline V gene data show CDR1 as SSHAT and CDR2 as FNYEAQ (reference sequence). Trimming took 5 bases from V and 7 from J; bases not matched to a gene: 5. Here the CDR3 reads CASSRDRVGTQYF. Here the CDR3 DNA reads TGTGCCAGCAGCAGGGACAGGGTGGGGACCCAGTACTTC.

The chain couples TRBV10-3 to TRBJ1-6; 8 bases line up with TRBD1. CDR1 and CDR2 (germline): ENHRY, SYGVKD. V dropped 6 bases and J dropped 5; count of bases not matched to a gene: 0. The CDR3 sequence is 13 residues long. The CDR3 bases are TGTGCCATCAGGGACAGGGATAATTCACCCCTCCACTTT. Its translation is CAIRDRDNSPLHF.

This clonotype was detected only a few times. V usage is TRBV10-3 and J usage is TRBJ2-1, with D uncertain. The CDR3 contains 11 residues. V was cut by 7 bases and J by 11 bases, with 12 bases left in between. Germline CDR1 is ENHRY and CDR2 is SYGVKD. As DNA, the CDR3 is TGTGCCATCACCATGGACGGCCAGCAGTTCTTC. This codes for CAITMDGQQFF.

V and J are TRBV20-1 and TRBJ2-7, with 10 bases fitting TRBD2. With V trimmed by 5 bases and J by 6 bases, 7 bases remained unmatched. This CDR3 has 13 amino acids. From germline, CDR1 is DFQATT and CDR2 SNEGSKA (reference sequence). The CDR3 protein is CSASSGSAGEQYF. The CDR3 bases are TGCAGTGCTTCTAGCGGGAGTGCGGGCGAGCAGTACTTC.

This clonotype occurred a few times. The rearrangement joins TRBV12-3 or TRBV12-4 to TRBJ2-3; D not resolved. CDR3 length equals 15 residues. With 8 bases removed from V and 0 bases from J, the gap between germline ends came to 15 bases. CDR3 DNA: TGTGCCAGCGATGACCATGGGGAAAGCACAGATACGCAGTATTTT. Amino acid sequence: CASDDHGESTDTQYF.

The chain carries TRBV6-5 and TRBJ2-5; D gene unclear. The germline V gene encodes CDR1 MNHEY and CDR2 SVGAGI. The CDR3 is 14 residues long. Trimming took 2 bases from V and 5 from J, leaving 12 bases between them. The CDR3 loop reads CASSYRTSFETQYF. In nucleotides, the CDR3 is TGTGCCAGCAGTTACAGGACGAGCTTTGAGACCCAGTACTTC.

The chain carries TRBV20-1 and TRBJ2-5; tentatively, D is TRBD1 (6 bases). Germline CDR1 is DFQATT and CDR2 is SNEGSKA (reference sequence). V gave up 6 bases and J gave up 5 bases, with 22 bases separating them. The CDR3 extends over 15 amino acids. The CDR3 coding sequence is TGCAGTGCCCTCCCAGGGGCAGGTTCCAGGGAGACCCAGTACTTC. Translating it yields CSALPGAGSRETQYF.

V gene TRBV7-2 combines with J gene TRBJ2-7; no reliable D call. Per germline, CDR1 SGHTA and CDR2 FQGNSA. The V end was cut by 5 bases, the J end by 2 bases, with 13 bases between. This CDR3 comprises 14 residues. This CDR3 is CASSLLRAPYEQYF. CDR3 DNA sequence: TGTGCCAGCAGCCTCCTCCGGGCCCCCTACGAGCAGTACTTC.

This chain uses TRBV21-1 with TRBJ2-2; TRBD2, the table's D call, lacks a check against the DNA. TRBV21-1 is marked as a pseudogene. The CDR3 has 19 amino acids. The CDR3 sequence: CASSNVVARDPPLAGELFF. The CDR3 DNA reads as TGTGCCAGCAGCAACGTGGTAGCGAGAGACCCCCCCTTAGCCGGGGAGCTGTTTTTT.

This clonotype was seen only a few times. The chain employs TRBV4-3 and TRBJ2-7; no firm D call. Germline V CDR1 and CDR2: LGHNA, YSLEER. There are 15 residues in the CDR3. V lost 0 bases and J 5 bases, leaving 14 bases between the germline ends. CDR3: CASSQESRASDEQYF. Here the CDR3 DNA reads TGCGCCAGCAGCCAAGAGAGTAGGGCCAGCGACGAGCAGTACTTC.

This clonotype was counted once. The chain combines TRBV12-5 with TRBJ2-2; D tentatively fits TRBD1 or TRBD2 (5 bases each). Germline V gives CDR1 LGHNT, CDR2 FRNRAP. V was shortened by 6 bases and J by 7 bases, with 21 bases between the two germline ends. The CDR3 loop spans 16 amino acids. In DNA, the CDR3 is TGTGCTAGTGGCTGGACCGGGACCCAGAGAGGCGGGGAGCTGTTTTTT. Protein sequence: CASGWTGTQRGGELFF.

The chain couples TRBV27 to TRBJ2-1; 14 bases fit TRBD2. Trimming at V came to 6 bases and at J to 9 bases, leaving 13 bases not matched to a gene. Germline loops: CDR1 MNHEY, CDR2 SMNVEV (reference sequence). The CDR3 runs 17 residues. The CDR3 nucleotides read TGTGCCAGCAGCCCTCCCTCGGGACTAGCGGGAGAGAGTGAGCAGTTCTTC. Amino acids: CASSPPSGLAGESEQFF.

The chain couples TRBV7-9 to TRBJ2-3; TRBD2 matches 10 bases. Losses at the gene ends were 3 bases for V and 6 bases for J; bases not matched to a gene: 9. This CDR3 comprises 16 residues. Germline lookup yields CDR1 SEHNR and CDR2 FQNEAQ (reference sequence). This CDR3 reads CASSLGTSENSDTQYF. CDR3 sequence (DNA): TGTGCCAGCAGCTTGGGGACTAGCGAAAACTCTGATACGCAGTATTTT.

The chain couples TRBV6-5 to TRBJ2-7; TRBD1 aligns across 7 bases. Germline values: CDR1 MNHEY, CDR2 SVGAGI. Losses at the gene ends were 1 base for V and 7 bases for J; bases not matched to a gene: 10. CDR3 length equals 15 residues. The CDR3 DNA reads as TGTGCCAGCAGTTACTTTGACAGGGTTGTTGGAGAGCAGTACTTC. Translated, it gives CASSYFDRVVGEQYF.

There are many counts of this clonotype. The rearrangement links TRBV18 to TRBJ2-5, with D possibly being TRBD1 (6 bases). The germline gives CDR1 KGHSH, CDR2 LQKENI. Trimming removed 2 bases at V and 2 bases at J, with 9 bases between. CDR3 length: 14 amino acids. The DNA for the CDR3 is TGTGCCAGCTCACCAGGACAGACACAAGAGACCCAGTACTTC. It encodes CASSPGQTQETQYF.

CDR3 DNA: TGCAGTGCTAGAGGAGGCACCCGACAGGGGGCGGTGTATGGCTACACCTTC. Translating it yields CSARGGTRQGAVYGYTF. The chain joins TRBV20-1 to TRBJ1-2; 10 bases line up with TRBD1. Germline V gene data show CDR1 as DFQATT and CDR2 as SNEGSKA (reference sequence). V shed 1 base, J shed 5 bases, and the junction held 13 bases outside the gene matches. The CDR3 covers 17 residues.

In this sample, this clonotype turned up a few times. V usage is TRBV2 and J usage is TRBJ2-5; D is unclear. CDR3 length equals 12 residues. The germline V and J ends were trimmed by 5 bases and 3 bases, with 7 bases remaining between them. Germline CDR1 reads SNHLY; CDR2 reads FYNNEI. DNA for the CDR3: TGTGCCAGCAGTAGCCCTAAAGAGACCCAGTACTTC. It codes for CASSSPKETQYF.

V usage is TRBV7-8 and J usage is TRBJ2-1; D unresolved. The germline V and J ends were trimmed by 1 base and 6 bases, with 10 bases remaining between them. The CDR3 sequence is 14 residues long. Germline lookup yields CDR1 SGHVS and CDR2 FQNEAQ. The chain's CDR3 is CASSLVLLSNEQFF. In DNA, the CDR3 is TGTGCCAGCAGCTTAGTTCTTCTCTCCAATGAGCAGTTCTTC. The full variable domain, in which reference TRBV7-8 and TRBJ2-1 provide the parts outside the CDR3, is GAGVSQSPRYKVAKRGQDVALRCDPISGHVSLFWYQQALGQGPEFLTYFQNEAQLDKSGLPSDRFFAERPEGSVSTLKIQRTQQEDSAVYLCASSLVLLSNEQFFGPGTRLTVL.

V and J are TRBV20-1 and TRBJ2-2; D unresolved. Germline CDR1 is DFQATT and CDR2 is SNEGSKA (reference sequence). This CDR3 spans 13 amino acids. The V end was cut by 3 bases, the J end by 3 bases, with 8 bases between. CDR3 DNA sequence: TGCAGTGCTAGTGTTGGTTACACCGGGGAGCTGTTTTTT. It translates to CSASVGYTGELFF.